The 32 T cell receptor beta chains below all came from one sample that was sequenced in a study of T cells after posttransplantation cyclophosphamide. Busulfan-fludarabine conditioning, marrow transplant, and cyclophosphamide on days +3 and +4 were administered. TCRdb keeps only in-frame clones here, not all; method: immunoSEQ multiplex PCR. The data show about 14,000 clones, with none appearing a single time. The material sequenced was PBMCs, taken about 1,200 days after allogeneic stem cell transplant with posttransplant cyclophosphamide. The receptors stem from a female patient aged 40 to 50 who received an allogeneic stem cell transplant from a related donor, was CMV-positive, and had no GVHD. Some of the T cells might come from the graft donor.

This clone has ten or more counts. The chain combines TRBV21-1 with TRBJ1-6. TRBV21-1 is a pseudogene. The CDR3 is 13 amino acids. CDR3 region: CASSTKKHSPLHF. CDR3 coding DNA: TGTGCCAGCAGCACTAAGAAGCATTCACCCCTCCACTTT.

This clone has just a few counts. V usage is TRBV5-1 and J usage is TRBJ2-7, with a weak D call TRBD2 (6 bases). The germline V and J ends were trimmed by 5 bases and 4 bases, with 13 bases remaining between them. CDR3 size: 13 residues. From germline, CDR1 is SGHRS and CDR2 YFSETQ. This chain's CDR3 is CASSVTGGYEQYF. The DNA of the CDR3 is TGCGCCAGCAGTGTAACAGGAGGGTACGAGCAGTACTTC.

This clone occurred many times. In nucleotides, the CDR3 is TGTGCCAGCAGAAAAACTACAGGGACCACTGAAGCTTTCTTT. Encoded protein: CASRKTTGTTEAFF. The rearrangement uses TRBV11-2 and TRBJ1-1; perhaps TRBD1 as D (6 bases). Germline V gives CDR1 SGHAT, CDR2 FQNNGV. The V and J ends lost 6 bases and 4 bases respectively, with 15 bases between them. The CDR3 totals 14 residues.

This clone came up a few times. This chain uses TRBV6-5 with TRBJ1-1; TRBD1 might be the D (5 bases). The germline gives CDR1 MNHEY, CDR2 SVGAGI. CDR3 length equals 15 residues. Trimming took off 5 bases at V and 4 bases at J, with 17 bases between the two ends. The CDR3 region is CASSPDLGTLTEAFF. Written as DNA, the CDR3 is TGTGCCAGCAGTCCTGACCTAGGGACTCTCACTGAAGCTTTCTTT.

This clone was seen ten or more times. Other DNA sequences within the sample encode an identical CDR3. This sequence joins TRBV7-9 and TRBJ2-3; D remains unclear. The V and J ends lost 1 base and 3 bases respectively, with 8 bases between them. In germline, CDR1 is SEHNR, CDR2 FQNEAQ (reference sequence). The CDR3 has 14 amino acids. CDR3 region: CASSLGQVTDTQYF. CDR3 nucleotides: TGTGCCAGCAGCTTAGGGCAGGTGACAGATACGCAGTATTTT.

This clone showed up many times. The chain employs TRBV6-1 and TRBJ1-1; D is perhaps TRBD1 (6 bases). The germline V gene encodes CDR1 MNHNS and CDR2 SASEGT. The CDR3 is 16 residues long. Trimming stripped 3 bases from V and 1 base from J, with 15 bases between. In DNA form, the CDR3 reads TGTGCCAGCAGTGATGGGGGCGTCAGGGCGAACACTGAAGCTTTCTTT. Translating it yields CASSDGGVRANTEAFF.

This clone was seen repeatedly, ten times or more. This rearrangement joins TRBV27 to TRBJ2-5, with D possibly being TRBD2 (7 bases). Germline-derived CDR1 and CDR2 are MNHEY and SMNVEV (reference sequence). Trimming shortened V by 2 bases and J by 4 bases, and 11 bases separated the two germline ends. CDR3 length equals 14 residues. CDR3 amino acids: CASSLRGGLETQYF. The DNA for the CDR3 is TGTGCCAGCAGTTTAAGGGGGGGCCTAGAGACCCAGTACTTC.

This clone was recorded at least ten times. The J gene is TRBJ2-1, the V gene TRBV10-3; 9 bases map to TRBD1. The CDR3 covers 15 residues. Unmatched junction bases numbered 8, after V lost 3 bases and J lost 8 bases. Per the germline V gene, CDR1 is ENHRY and CDR2 is SYGVKD. The CDR3 sequence: CAISDPGTGSDEQFF. DNA of the CDR3: TGTGCCATCAGTGACCCCGGGACAGGGTCCGATGAGCAGTTCTTC.

The genes are TRBV6-4 and TRBJ1-5, with D unclear. Per germline, CDR1 MRHNA and CDR2 SNTAGT. V lost 3 bases and J lost 5, with 8 bases in between. This CDR3 spans 13 amino acids. CDR3 loop: CASSEKRDQPQHF. CDR3 nucleotide sequence: TGTGCCAGCAGTGAAAAAAGAGATCAGCCCCAGCATTTT.

This clone has at least ten counts. J is TRBJ2-7 and V is TRBV7-8; 9 nucleotides line up with TRBD1. Germline loops: CDR1 SGHVS, CDR2 FQNEAQ. V shed 0 bases, J shed 11 bases, and the junction held 8 bases outside the gene matches. The length of the CDR3 is 14 residues. The CDR3 bases are TGTGCCAGCAGCTTAGCGCTGGGACAGGGTATTAAGTACTTC. Translation gives CASSLALGQGIKYF.

This clone appeared many times. Here the CDR3 reads CASSETEWVGDGEKLFF. The CDR3 DNA follows: TGTGCCAGCAGTGAAACGGAGTGGGTTGGAGATGGGGAAAAACTGTTTTTT. The genes are TRBV6-1 and TRBJ1-4; D unresolved. Trimming pared 2 bases from V and 8 bases from J, leaving 21 bases between. Germline CDR1 and CDR2: MNHNS and SASEGT. This CDR3 is 17 amino acids long.

This clone was seen many times. The chain links TRBV6-1 to TRBJ2-7; D remains unclear. V lost 3 bases to trimming and J lost 6 bases, with 3 bases between them. Per germline, CDR1 MNHNS and CDR2 SASEGT. This CDR3 has 10 amino acids. CDR3 sequence reads: CASSDGEQYF. CDR3 bases: TGTGCCAGCAGTGACGGCGAGCAGTACTTC.

Written as DNA, the CDR3 is TGTGCCAGCAGACAGAGTGGGAGGGAGACCGGGGAGCTGTTTTTT. Its protein product is CASRQSGRETGELFF. The chain joins TRBV27 to TRBJ2-2, with 7 bases matching TRBD2. There are 15 residues in the CDR3. V lost 6 bases to trimming and J lost 5 bases; unmatched junction nucleotides: 9. CDR1 MNHEY and CDR2 SMNVEV come from the germline V gene (reference sequence).

This clone has at least ten counts. V and J are TRBV10-3 and TRBJ2-7, with TRBD2 matching over 9 bases. Germline lookup yields CDR1 ENHRY and CDR2 SYGVKD. The CDR3 has 17 residues. The trim removed 2 bases at V and 2 bases at J, leaving 10 bases unmatched. In DNA form, the CDR3 reads TGTGCCATCAGTGAGCTCCTTGCGGGGGGGGAGGCCTACGAGCAGTACTTC. Amino acid sequence: CAISELLAGGEAYEQYF.

This clone was picked up many times. The chain links TRBV5-1 to TRBJ2-2, with 9 bases that match TRBD1. The CDR3 runs 14 residues. V shed 4 bases, J shed 7 bases, and the junction held 5 bases outside the gene matches. The germline V gene has CDR1 SGHRS and CDR2 YFSETQ. The CDR3 here is CASSVTGGIGELFF. CDR3 nucleotides: TGCGCCAGCAGCGTGACAGGGGGGATCGGGGAGCTGTTTTTT.

In its sample, this clone was seen many times. The chain employs TRBV6-1 and TRBJ2-5; D might be TRBD1 (6 bases). V gave up 3 bases and J gave up 7 bases, with 18 bases separating them. CDR1 and CDR2 (germline): MNHNS, SASEGT. The CDR3 consists of 15 residues. CDR3 DNA: TGTGCCAGCAGTGACCGACAGGTGGGGACCGGGACCCAGTACTTC. Encoded protein: CASSDRQVGTGTQYF.

This clone has only a few counts. This sequence joins TRBV13 and TRBJ2-7; 7 positions agree with TRBD2. The CDR3 is 13 amino acids. Germline assignment: CDR1 PRHDT and CDR2 FYEKMQ (reference sequence). The V segment lost 1 base and the J segment 3 bases; nucleotides outside the gene matches: 0. CDR3 sequence (DNA): TGTGCCAGCAGCTTAGCGGGGGGCTACGAGCAGTACTTC. Residues: CASSLAGGYEQYF.

Ten or more counts support this clone. The chain carries TRBV6-1 and TRBJ1-1; D ambiguous. Germline V gene sequence: CDR1 MNHNS, CDR2 SASEGT. This CDR3 comprises 14 residues. V lost 2 bases to trimming and J lost 1 base, with 8 bases between them. Here the CDR3 reads CASSEWEGNTEAFF. The CDR3 DNA reads TGTGCCAGCAGTGAATGGGAGGGGAACACTGAAGCTTTCTTT.

This clone appeared many times. The rearrangement links TRBV29-1 to TRBJ2-7; TRBD2 matches at 12 bases. This CDR3 has 13 amino acids. J gave up 5 bases and V 7 bases, and 6 bases lay outside the gene matches. CDR1 and CDR2 (germline): SQVTM, ANQGSEA. The CDR3 region is CSGGTSGFDEQYF. CDR3 DNA sequence: TGCAGCGGGGGGACTAGCGGGTTCGACGAGCAGTACTTC.

The chain carries TRBV5-6 and TRBJ2-3; 7 bases are a match to TRBD2. This CDR3 spans 16 amino acids. V shed 0 bases, J shed 1 base, and the junction held 5 bases outside the gene matches. CDR1 SGHDT and CDR2 YYEEEE come from the germline V gene. This CDR3 reads CASSLADSGRTDTQYF. The CDR3 region has the DNA TGTGCCAGCAGCTTGGCCGATAGCGGGCGCACAGATACGCAGTATTTT.

This clone was counted many times. V usage is TRBV4-1 and J usage is TRBJ1-3; D uncertain. Germline CDR1 reads MGHRA; CDR2 reads YSYEKL. V was shortened by 3 bases and J by 8 bases, with 11 bases between the two germline ends. This CDR3 is built from 13 residues. The CDR3 protein is CASSHPIPDTIYF. CDR3 nucleotide sequence: TGCGCCAGCAGCCACCCCATCCCGGACACCATATATTTT.

The chain has TRBV6-5 and TRBJ1-4; D uncertain. The V and J ends lost 4 bases and 8 bases respectively, with 14 bases between them. The CDR3 extends over 14 amino acids. Germline-derived CDR1 and CDR2 are MNHEY and SVGAGI. CDR3 region: CASSSTRGKEKLFF. The CDR3 nucleotides are TGTGCCAGCAGTTCCACCCGAGGGAAGGAAAAACTGTTTTTT.

This clone showed up many times. The genes are TRBV15 and TRBJ2-1, with 12 bases identical to TRBD1. J gave up 12 bases and V 3 bases, and 6 bases lay outside the gene matches. The germline V gene has CDR1 LNHNV and CDR2 YYDKDF (reference sequence). The CDR3 spans 14 residues. CDR3 in DNA: TGTGCCACCAGCAGTATTGGGACAGGGGGCAGGCAGTTCTTC. Its translation is CATSSIGTGGRQFF.

This clone showed up many times. CDR3 sequence: CASSVHTGEAEAFF. The CDR3 DNA follows: TGCGCCAGCAGCGTACATACAGGGGAAGCTGAAGCTTTCTTT. The V gene is TRBV5-1, the J gene TRBJ1-1, with 7 bases matching TRBD1. Germline values: CDR1 SGHRS, CDR2 YFSETQ. V shed 4 bases and J 6 bases; nucleotides not matched to a gene: 9. The CDR3 length is 14 residues.

This clone was picked up a small number of times. The J gene is TRBJ1-2, the V gene TRBV5-6, with D maybe TRBD1 (5 bases). V lost 4 bases, J lost 4 bases, and 11 bases lay in between. The CDR3 is 13 residues long. Looked up from germline, CDR1 is SGHDT and CDR2 is YYEEEE. This chain's CDR3 is CASSREGTYGYTF. The CDR3 nucleotides are TGTGCCAGCAGCAGGGAGGGGACCTATGGCTACACCTTC.

The gene calls are TRBV7-8 and TRBJ2-3, with 8 bases fitting TRBD1. Germline-derived CDR1 and CDR2 are SGHVS and FQNEAQ. V lost 0 bases and J lost 2; bases outside the gene matches: 7. The CDR3 extends over 17 amino acids. The CDR3 sequence is CASSLAGTGGLTDTQYF. Written as DNA, the CDR3 is TGTGCCAGCAGCTTAGCCGGGACAGGTGGTCTCACAGATACGCAGTATTTT.

This clone was counted at least ten times. This chain uses TRBV27 with TRBJ2-1, with D possibly matching TRBD1 (6 bases). The V gene lost 5 bases and the J gene lost 7 bases, with 18 bases spanning the gap. The CDR3 has 15 amino acids. Germline-derived CDR1 and CDR2 are MNHEY and SMNVEV (reference sequence). CDR3 nucleotides: TGTGCCAGCAGTCCACAGGGCGGTTGGAAAAATGAGCAGTTCTTC. This sequence encodes CASSPQGGWKNEQFF.

V usage is TRBV5-1 and J usage is TRBJ2-2; the D gene is possibly TRBD2 (5 bases). With 0 bases removed from V and 2 bases from J, the gap between germline ends came to 14 bases. Germline V gene data show CDR1 as SGHRS and CDR2 as YFSETQ. CDR3 length: 17 residues. CDR3 coding DNA: TGCGCCAGCAGCTTGGATAGAGCGGCTACCAACACCGGGGAGCTGTTTTTT. Protein product: CASSLDRAATNTGELFF.

This clone has at least ten counts. The chain uses TRBV11-2 and TRBJ2-2; 11 bases match TRBD2. V shed 1 base, J shed 0 bases, and the junction held 4 bases outside the gene matches. The CDR3 covers 18 residues. CDR1 SGHAT and CDR2 FQNNGV come from the germline V gene. The CDR3 loop reads CASSLVASGGPNTGELFF. The CDR3 region has the DNA TGTGCCAGCAGCTTAGTAGCTAGCGGGGGGCCGAACACCGGGGAGCTGTTTTTT.

This clone was counted at least ten times. The V call is TRBV7-8, the J call TRBJ1-6; D not resolved. Per the germline V gene, CDR1 is SGHVS and CDR2 is FQNEAQ. CDR3 length: 13 residues. Trimming removed 3 bases from V and 9 bases from J, with 9 bases in between. CDR3 protein: CASSLRVGSPLHF. In DNA, the CDR3 is TGTGCCAGCAGCTTGCGTGTCGGTTCACCCCTCCACTTT.

Notes on this clone: One end of the junction varies from germline; a read error may be responsible. The chain links TRBV28 to TRBJ1-5; 7 bases match TRBD1. The CDR3 is made up of 16 amino acids. Germline-derived CDR1 and CDR2 are MDHEN and SYDVKM. The DNA of the CDR3 is TGTGCCAGCAGTTCTCTTTGGGACAGTAGCAATCAGCCCCAGAATTTT. Translating it yields CASSSLWDSSNQPQNF. The full variable domain, rest sourced from reference TRBV28 and TRBJ1-5, is DVKVTQSSRYLVKRTGEKVFLECVQDMDHENMFWYRQDPGLGLRLIYFSYDVKMKEKGDIPEGYSVSREKKERFSLILESASTNQTSMYLCASSSLWDSSNQPQNFGDGTRLSIL.

This clone was observed a handful of times. The junction shows a germline mismatch at one end, possibly a read error. The rearrangement links TRBV19 to TRBJ2-7; TRBD2 aligns across 9 bases. The CDR3 sequence is 17 residues long. CDR1 is LNHDA, CDR2 SQIVND, per germline (reference sequence). The CDR3 region has the DNA TGTGCCAGTCGTATACAGTGGCTAGCGGGGCAGAAGGGCGAGCAGTACTTC. It translates to CASRIQWLAGQKGEQYF.